The 20 T cell receptor beta chains below were found in one sample sequenced in a study of T-cell reconstitution after alpha-beta-depleted transplantation in children. Unique molecular identifiers were incorporated when the TCRbeta library was constructed. MiXCR, run by TCRdb on the PCR reads, gives a single entry per CDR3 protein. Among about 610,000 distinct CDR3 sequences, roughly a tenth were seen once, and the ten largest hold roughly 4%. Sequenced here: PBMCs from the stem cell graft donor, sampled from the stem cell graft. The receptors were gathered from a human donor who donated a stem cell graft to a child with acute myeloid leukemia.

This clonotype turned up a few times. The V call is TRBV7-9, the J call TRBJ2-7; 7 nucleotides agree with TRBD1. The V gene's germline CDR1 is SEHNR and CDR2 FQNEAQ (reference sequence). V shed 5 bases, J shed 8 bases, and the junction held 9 bases outside the gene matches. The CDR3 totals 13 residues. For the CDR3, the DNA is TGTGCCAGCAGCGCCGTAGACAGGGAAAAGCAGTACTTC. Translating gives CASSAVDREKQYF.

The chain recombines TRBV5-6 with TRBJ2-7; no definite D call. Trimming stripped 2 bases from V and 3 bases from J, with 12 bases between. CDR1 SGHDT and CDR2 YYEEEE come from the germline V gene. CDR3 length: 14 residues. CDR3 in amino acids: CASSFDRSLYEQYF. As DNA, the CDR3 is TGTGCCAGCAGCTTTGATCGCTCTCTCTACGAGCAGTACTTC.

The chain has TRBV7-2 and TRBJ1-3; tentative D call: TRBD1 (6 bases). V was shortened by 5 bases and J by 0 bases, with 17 bases between the two germline ends. The CDR3 is 17 residues long. Germline-derived CDR1 and CDR2 are SGHTA and FQGNSA. CDR3 protein: CASSVGTFGFSGNTIYF. CDR3 DNA: TGTGCCAGCAGCGTAGGGACATTCGGATTCTCTGGAAACACCATATATTTT. Together with reference TRBV7-2 and TRBJ1-3, the CDR3 gives the full variable domain: GAGVSQSPSNKVTEKGKDVELRCDPISGHTALYWYRQSLGQGLEFLIYFQGNSAPDKSGLPSDRFSAERTGGSVSTLTIQRTQQEDSAVYLCASSVGTFGFSGNTIYFGEGSWLTVV.

J is TRBJ2-6 and V is TRBV6-2 or TRBV6-3; either TRBD1 or TRBD2 may supply D (5 bases each). The germline V gene has CDR1 MNHEY and CDR2 SVGEGT. The V and J ends lost 6 bases and 0 bases respectively, with 15 bases between them. This CDR3 comprises 17 residues. For the CDR3, the DNA is TGTGCCAGCAGACCCGGGACCGGACTCTCTGGGGCCAACGTCCTGACTTTC. Encoded protein: CASRPGTGLSGANVLTF.

The V and J genes are TRBV5-1 and TRBJ2-2; the match to TRBD2 covers 8 bases. The CDR3 has 18 amino acids. The germline V gene encodes CDR1 SGHRS and CDR2 YFSETQ. The J segment lost 4 bases and the V segment lost 3 bases, leaving 14 bases of the junction unmatched. The CDR3 DNA follows: TGCGCCAGCAGCTCGTCCCTTACTAGCGGATTGGGCACCGGGGAGCTGTTTTTT. This translates into CASSSSLTSGLGTGELFF.

This clonotype has just a few counts. The J gene is TRBJ2-1, the V gene TRBV4-3; TRBD2 matches 11 bases. The CDR3 extends over 16 amino acids. The V and J ends lost 1 base and 1 base, in that order; junction bases with no gene match: 0. The V gene's germline CDR1 is LGHNA and CDR2 YSLEER. CDR3 sequence: CASSQASGGSYNEQFF. The CDR3, as DNA: TGCGCCAGCAGCCAAGCTAGCGGGGGGTCCTACAATGAGCAGTTCTTC.

This clonotype has just a few counts. The J gene is TRBJ2-3, the V gene TRBV4-2; D gene uncertain. Germline CDR1 is LGHNA and CDR2 is YNFKEQ. The CDR3 spans 15 residues. The germline V and J ends were trimmed by 1 base and 0 bases, with 8 bases remaining between them. CDR3 bases: TGTGCCAGCAGCCAAGTCGAGGTTAGCACAGATACGCAGTATTTT. Translating gives CASSQVEVSTDTQYF.

The chain couples TRBV6-6 to TRBJ2-3, with TRBD2 matching 9 bases. CDR1 and CDR2 (germline): MNHNY, SVGAGI (reference sequence). Losses at the gene ends were 6 bases for V and 6 bases for J; bases not matched to a gene: 10. The CDR3 has 15 amino acids. The CDR3 DNA reads TGTGCCAGCAGCGATAGAAGAGCGGGAGGCGATACGCAGTATTTT. It translates to CASSDRRAGGDTQYF.

Ten or more counts support this clonotype. V is TRBV5-6 and J is TRBJ2-1; 14 nucleotides align to TRBD2. Germline V gives CDR1 SGHDT, CDR2 YYEEEE. The CDR3 spans 15 residues. The V and J ends lost 4 bases and 4 bases, in that order; junction bases with no gene match: 1. CDR3 coding DNA: TGTGCCAGCAGCCGGACTAGCGGGAGGTACAATGAGCAGTTCTTC. Its protein is CASSRTSGRYNEQFF.

V is TRBV20-1 and J is TRBJ2-7; D possibly uses TRBD1 or TRBD2 (6 bases each). The CDR3 is made up of 15 amino acids. CDR1 is DFQATT, CDR2 SNEGSKA, per germline (reference sequence). The CDR3, as DNA: TGCTGCGTCGTGGGGGCGGCGGGAAGGTTCAACGAGCAGTACTTC. It encodes CCVVGAAGRFNEQYF.

This clonotype was observed a handful of times. This chain uses TRBV6-2 or TRBV6-3 with TRBJ1-5; D ambiguous. The CDR3 has 13 residues. Germline-derived CDR1 and CDR2 are MNHEY and SVGEGT. The ends were cut back, 6 bases at V and 4 bases at J, with 10 bases in the middle. The CDR3 sequence is CASRWTENQPQHF. In nucleotides, the CDR3 is TGTGCCAGCAGATGGACGGAAAATCAGCCCCAGCATTTT.

V is TRBV4-3 and J is TRBJ2-3; no reliable D call. Per germline, CDR1 LGHNA and CDR2 YSLEER. This CDR3 region has 14 residues. V lost 1 base and J lost 5, with 10 bases in between. Written as DNA, the CDR3 is TGCGCCAGCAGCCAAGGTTTTGGCCGAGATACGCAGTATTTT. Its translation is CASSQGFGRDTQYF.

This clonotype has ten or more counts. The chain is built from TRBV7-9 and TRBJ1-2, with D perhaps TRBD1 (6 bases). The CDR3 has 15 residues. Trimming removed 4 bases at V and 3 bases at J, with 15 bases between. Germline CDR1 SEHNR, CDR2 FQNEAQ (reference sequence). CDR3 nucleotides: TGTGCCAGCAGCTCCGCCGGGGGCACAGACTATGGCTACACCTTC. Protein: CASSSAGGTDYGYTF.

This clonotype was observed a few times. The chain combines TRBV6-5 with TRBJ1-6; D is undetermined. The V gene's germline CDR1 is MNHEY and CDR2 SVGAGI. This CDR3 is built from 17 residues. Trimming removed 5 bases from V and 7 bases from J, with 21 bases in between. The CDR3 sequence: CASSNHPGPGDNSPLHF. DNA of the CDR3: TGTGCCAGCAGTAACCACCCCGGGCCCGGAGACAATTCACCCCTCCACTTT.

V is TRBV24-1 and J is TRBJ2-5; 7 bases are shared with TRBD1. J was trimmed by 2 bases and V by 0 bases; bases with no gene match: 14. This CDR3 is built from 19 residues. The germline CDR1 and CDR2 sequences are KGHDR and SFDVKD. DNA for the CDR3: TGTGCCACCAGTGATTTGGGGACGACAGGGCGGTTCGAGCAAGAGACCCAGTACTTC. It encodes CATSDLGTTGRFEQETQYF.

The chain couples TRBV9 to TRBJ2-5; possibly TRBD2 for D (5 bases). The CDR3 extends over 16 amino acids. With 2 bases removed from V and 1 base from J, the gap between germline ends came to 15 bases. Germline CDR1 SGDLS, CDR2 YYNGEE. CDR3 residues: CASSVGAGGGQETQYF. CDR3 bases: TGTGCCAGCAGCGTGGGTGCCGGAGGTGGCCAAGAGACCCAGTACTTC.

The V call is TRBV29-1, the J call TRBJ2-1, with D perhaps being TRBD1 or TRBD2 (5 bases each). The V end was cut by 8 bases, the J end by 7 bases, with 9 bases between. Germline V CDR1 and CDR2: SQVTM, ANQGSEA. The CDR3 has 10 residues. The CDR3 DNA reads as TGCAGCACCTGGGGGAATGAGCAGTTCTTC. This codes for CSTWGNEQFF.

This clonotype was seen only a few times. The genes are TRBV15 and TRBJ2-3, with TRBD2 as a possible D gene (6 bases). V was trimmed by 5 bases and J by 0 bases, leaving 15 bases between them. Germline-derived CDR1 and CDR2 are LNHNV and YYDKDF (reference sequence). This CDR3 region has 16 residues. This CDR3 reads CATSRGLLSSTDTQYF. As DNA, the CDR3 is TGTGCCACCAGCCGAGGACTACTCTCTAGCACAGATACGCAGTATTTT.

This clonotype has a count of ten or more. V gene TRBV20-1 combines with J gene TRBJ2-7; 7 positions agree with TRBD1. V shed 5 bases and J 10 bases; nucleotides not matched to a gene: 8. The CDR3 is 11 amino acids. Germline V gene sequence: CDR1 DFQATT, CDR2 SNEGSKA (reference sequence). The CDR3 bases are TGCAGTGCTCACCAGGGACAGCCTCAGTACTTC. Its translation: CSAHQGQPQYF.

This clonotype was seen repeatedly, ten times or more. The chain uses TRBV5-1 and TRBJ2-3, with D maybe TRBD2 (6 bases). This CDR3 is built from 14 residues. The germline V gene has CDR1 SGHRS and CDR2 YFSETQ. The V end was cut by 0 bases, the J end by 10 bases, with 15 bases between. The CDR3 loop is CASSLAALADPQYF. The CDR3 coding sequence is TGCGCCAGCAGCTTGGCGGCTTTAGCGGACCCGCAGTATTTT. Together with reference TRBV5-1 and TRBJ2-3, the CDR3 gives the full variable domain: KAGVTQTPRYLIKTRGQQVTLSCSPISGHRSVSWYQQTPGQGLQFLFEYFSETQRNKGNFPGRFSGRQFSNSRSEMNVSTLELGDSALYLCASSLAALADPQYFGPGTRLTVL.